A selection of T cell receptor beta chains follows, all from one sample in a study of T cells in localized non-small cell lung cancer. Repertoires were generated with immunoSEQ multiplex PCR, while TCRdb's copy carries only in-frame clones and drops some. The profile shows more than 2,000 clones, about 32% of them singletons. Material: lung tumor tissue, obtained before any cancer treatment. The receptors were gathered from a man aged 40 to 70 with stage II lung adenocarcinoma. The CDR3 runs from the conserved cysteine through the conserved F or W. The order of the fields is J gene, V gene, D gene, clone size, CDR3 DNA, CDR3 protein. D genes are given only for firm matches. Size values are once, few and many counts, or a class for expanded clones, and some rows have none.

J gene: TRBJ1-1; V gene: TRBV15; D gene: .; clone size: few; CDR3 DNA: TGTGCCACCAGCAGAGGGGGCCGGGGAACCTCTGAAGCTTTCTTT; CDR3 protein: CATSRGGRGTSEAFF
J gene: TRBJ2-3; V gene: TRBV18; D gene: TRBD1; clone size: .; CDR3 DNA: TGTGCCAGCTCCCCGACAGGGGACGCAGATACGCAGTATTTT; CDR3 protein: CASSPTGDADTQYF
J gene: TRBJ2-3; V gene: TRBV4-1; D gene: TRBD1; clone size: .; CDR3 DNA: TGCGCCAGCAGCCAAGGGCTAAGAGGACAGGGGAGAGATACGCAGTATTTT; CDR3 protein: CASSQGLRGQGRDTQYF
J gene: TRBJ1-4; V gene: TRBV19; D gene: TRBD1; clone size: .; CDR3 DNA: TGTGCCAGTAACCGGGACAGGAATGAAAAACTGTTTTTT; CDR3 protein: CASNRDRNEKLFF
J gene: TRBJ2-1; V gene: TRBV29-1; D gene: .; clone size: few; CDR3 DNA: TGCAGCGTGGACCGGGACGGAATAAACAATGAGCAGTTCTTC; CDR3 protein: CSVDRDGINNEQFF
J gene: TRBJ1-6; V gene: TRBV19; D gene: TRBD1; clone size: .; CDR3 DNA: TGTGCCAGTAGTGTCGGACAGGGCGGGCATAATTCACCCCTCCACTTT; CDR3 protein: CASSVGQGGHNSPLHF
J gene: TRBJ2-1; V gene: TRBV9; D gene: TRBD1; clone size: .; CDR3 DNA: TGTGCCAGCAGCGTAGGGACAGGGTACAATGAGCAGTTCTTC; CDR3 protein: CASSVGTGYNEQFF
J gene: TRBJ2-1; V gene: TRBV2; D gene: .; clone size: medium-sized; CDR3 DNA: TGTGCCAGCACCCCCGAGAGGGAGAACGAGCAGTTCTTC; CDR3 protein: CASTPERENEQFF
J gene: TRBJ1-1; V gene: TRBV6-8; D gene: .; clone size: few; CDR3 DNA: TGTGCCAGCAGTTACTCTGCCCAGCTCGTTAGTACTGAAGCTTTCTTT; CDR3 protein: CASSYSAQLVSTEAFF
J gene: TRBJ2-6; V gene: TRBV7-6; D gene: .; clone size: .; CDR3 DNA: TGTGCCAGCAGCTTGAAGGTCTCTGGGGCCAACGTCCTGACTTTC; CDR3 protein: CASSLKVSGANVLTF
J gene: TRBJ1-4; V gene: TRBV6-8; D gene: .; clone size: large; CDR3 DNA: TGTGCCAGCAGTATCTCGACCGGGACTAATGAAAAACTGTTTTTT; CDR3 protein: CASSISTGTNEKLFF
J gene: TRBJ2-1; V gene: TRBV18; D gene: TRBD1; clone size: .; CDR3 DNA: TGTGCCAGCTCACCACCCGGGACAGGGAGGGATGAGCAGTTCTTC; CDR3 protein: CASSPPGTGRDEQFF
J gene: TRBJ1-6; V gene: TRBV19; D gene: .; clone size: .; CDR3 DNA: TGTGCCAGTCAGGCGGGGGATTTTTCACCCCTCCACTTT; CDR3 protein: CASQAGDFSPLHF
J gene: TRBJ2-3; V gene: TRBV19; D gene: TRBD2; clone size: few; CDR3 DNA: TGTGCCAGTAGTCTGACTAGCGGGGGGGTAGATACGCAGTATTTT; CDR3 protein: CASSLTSGGVDTQYF